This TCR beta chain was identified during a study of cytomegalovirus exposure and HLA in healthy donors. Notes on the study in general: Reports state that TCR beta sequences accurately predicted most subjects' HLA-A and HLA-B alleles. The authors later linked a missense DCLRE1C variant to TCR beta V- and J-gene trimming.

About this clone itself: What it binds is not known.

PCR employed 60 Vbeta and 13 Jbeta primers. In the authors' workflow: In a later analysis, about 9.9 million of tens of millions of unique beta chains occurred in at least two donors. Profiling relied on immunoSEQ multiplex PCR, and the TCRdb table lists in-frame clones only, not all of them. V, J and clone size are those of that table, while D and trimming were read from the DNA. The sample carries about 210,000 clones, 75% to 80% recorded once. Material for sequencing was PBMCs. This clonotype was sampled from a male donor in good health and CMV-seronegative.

CDR3 sequence: CASSLEGAGATGELFF. DNA for the CDR3: TGCGCCAGCAGCTTGGAGGGGGCAGGAGCCACCGGGGAGCTGTTTTTT. The chain combines TRBV5-1 with TRBJ2-2, with TRBD1 matching 7 bases. The CDR3 covers 16 residues. The germline CDR1 and CDR2 sequences are SGHRS and YFSETQ. The J segment lost 4 bases and the V segment lost 0 bases, leaving 6 bases of the junction unmatched. Full variable domain (outside the CDR3, taken from reference TRBV5-1 and TRBJ2-2): KAGVTQTPRYLIKTRGQQVTLSCSPISGHRSVSWYQQTPGQGLQFLFEYFSETQRNKGNFPGRFSGRQFSNSRSEMNVSTLELGDSALYLCASSLEGAGATGELFFGEGSRLTVL.